This entry lists 24 T cell receptor beta chains sequenced from one sample in a study of cytomegalovirus exposure and HLA in healthy donors. PCR employed 60 Vbeta and 13 Jbeta primers. Data came from immunoSEQ multiplex PCR; TCRdb stores just in-frame clones and leaves some out. The table includes 100,000 to 150,000 clones, more than 60% detected once. Sequenced: PBMCs. The source is a woman aged 40 to 50 in good health and CMV-seropositive.

This clone was seen more than once but under ten times. The CDR3 coding sequence is TGTGCCAGCAGTGCCTCCCCCCTCTACGAGCAGTACTTC. It encodes CASSASPLYEQYF. V gene TRBV25-1 combines with J gene TRBJ2-7; D is ambiguous. This CDR3 is built from 13 residues. Trimming took off 4 bases at V and 3 bases at J, with 10 bases between the two ends. Germline V gene data show CDR1 as MGHDK and CDR2 as SYGVNS.

The chain uses TRBV5-6 and TRBJ2-5, with D maybe TRBD1 (5 bases). The end of the DNA is better explained by TRBJ2-7, so the J call may be wrong. Germline-derived CDR1 and CDR2 are SGHDT and YYEEEE. The CDR3 is 16 amino acids. The CDR3 sequence is CASSLGAGSPGIEQYF. The CDR3 DNA follows: TGTGCCAGCAGCTTGGGAGCAGGGTCCCCCGGAATCGAGCAGTACTTC.

The J gene is TRBJ1-1, the V gene TRBV28; perhaps TRBD1 as D (6 bases). Per the germline V gene, CDR1 is MDHEN and CDR2 is SYDVKM. The length of the CDR3 is 11 residues. Trimming cost V 6 bases and J 4 bases, with 6 bases left between them. CDR3 nucleotides: TGTGCCAGCAGAGGGGGCACTGAAGCTTTCTTT. Translated: CASRGGTEAFF.

The chain recombines TRBV6-5 with TRBJ1-1; a weak D match, TRBD1 (5 bases). The V and J ends lost 5 bases and 0 bases respectively, with 7 bases between them. This CDR3 has 13 amino acids. Germline assignment: CDR1 MNHEY and CDR2 SVGAGI. CDR3 coding DNA: TGTGCCAGCAGTAGACAGTTGAACACTGAAGCTTTCTTT. Translation gives CASSRQLNTEAFF.

The genes are TRBV28 and TRBJ2-3; D possibly corresponds to TRBD2 (7 bases). CDR3 size: 16 residues. The V end was cut by 4 bases, the J end by 1 base, with 15 bases between. Looked up from germline, CDR1 is MDHEN and CDR2 is SYDVKM. The CDR3 region has the DNA TGTGCCAGCAGTTCCCAGGGAGGGGGAGGCACAGATACGCAGTATTTT. It translates to CASSSQGGGGTDTQYF.

A few counts support this clone. The chain carries TRBV5-1 and TRBJ2-7; D might be TRBD1 (5 bases). CDR1 SGHRS and CDR2 YFSETQ come from the germline V gene. V lost 6 bases, J lost 5 bases, and 27 bases lay in between. The length of the CDR3 is 17 residues. The CDR3 spells CASKGIRQGRASHEQYF. CDR3 nucleotides: TGCGCCAGCAAAGGAATAAGGCAGGGCAGGGCATCCCACGAGCAGTACTTC.

In this sample, this clone turned up a few times. The chain combines TRBV4-1 with TRBJ2-1, with 8 bases matching TRBD2. Trimming took 1 base from V and 2 from J; bases not matched to a gene: 4. The germline V gene encodes CDR1 MGHRA and CDR2 YSYEKL. The CDR3 has 16 amino acids. The CDR3 here is CASSQGDSGTYNEQFF. The DNA of the CDR3 is TGCGCCAGCAGCCAAGGAGATAGCGGGACCTACAATGAGCAGTTCTTC.

This clone was counted only a few times. The chain carries TRBV9 and TRBJ2-3; 10 positions agree with TRBD2. Germline lookup yields CDR1 SGDLS and CDR2 YYNGEE. This CDR3 contains 19 residues. With 0 bases clipped from V and 5 bases from J, the junction kept 15 bases outside the gene matches. CDR3 protein: CASSVGVPRSLAGVDTQYF. The CDR3 nucleotides read TGTGCCAGCAGCGTAGGTGTGCCCCGGTCGCTAGCGGGGGTAGATACGCAGTATTTT. Full variable domain (rest looked up from reference TRBV9 and TRBJ2-3): DSGVTQTPKHLITATGQRVTLRCSPRSGDLSVYWYQQSLDQGLQFLIQYYNGEERAKGNILERFSAQQFPDLHSELNLSSLELGDSALYFCASSVGVPRSLAGVDTQYFGPGTRLTVL.

V and J are TRBV7-3 and TRBJ2-1, with 9 bases identical to TRBD1. The CDR3 consists of 14 residues. Germline V lookup: CDR1 SGHTA, CDR2 FQGTGA. Losses at the gene ends were 5 bases for V and 7 bases for J; bases not matched to a gene: 6. DNA of the CDR3: TGTGCCAGCAGCCCGGGACAGGGCTCAAATGAGCAGTTCTTC. This gives the protein CASSPGQGSNEQFF.

This clone was observed a single time. The chain is built from TRBV10-1 and TRBJ1-5, with D possibly matching TRBD1 (6 bases). Trimming pared 4 bases from V and 3 bases from J, leaving 7 bases between. Per germline, CDR1 WNHNN and CDR2 SYGVQD (reference sequence). The CDR3 loop spans 13 amino acids. In nucleotides, the CDR3 is TGCGCCAGCAGTGGACAGGTCAATCAGCCCCAGCATTTT. This gives the protein CASSGQVNQPQHF.

A single count supports this clone. The chain carries TRBV5-1 and TRBJ1-5; possibly TRBD1 for D (5 bases). CDR1 and CDR2 (germline): SGHRS, YFSETQ. V was clipped by 4 bases and J by 0 bases, with 8 bases between them. The CDR3 is 14 residues long. The CDR3 DNA is TGCGCCAGCAGCACCGACAGTAGCAATCAGCCCCAGCATTTT. Translating it yields CASSTDSSNQPQHF.

The chain uses TRBV6-1 and TRBJ1-2, with 9 bases identical to TRBD1. The CDR3 has 15 residues. Germline CDR1 and CDR2: MNHNS and SASEGT. Trimming took 5 bases from V and 5 from J; bases not matched to a gene: 9. The CDR3 DNA sequence: TGTGCCAGCAGTCAGAGGGACAGGGAGGTGTATGGCTACACCTTC. Translated: CASSQRDREVYGYTF.

This sequence joins TRBV6-4 and TRBJ2-1, with 7 bases aligning to TRBD1. CDR1 and CDR2 from the germline V gene are MRHNA and SNTAGT. The CDR3 totals 14 residues. V was clipped by 2 bases and J by 5 bases; unmatched bases: 3. CDR3 nucleotides: TGTGCCAGCAGTGACAGGGGGCTGGACAATGAGCAGTTCTTC. Amino acid sequence: CASSDRGLDNEQFF.

The chain recombines TRBV21-1 with TRBJ1-2. TRBV21-1 is noted as a pseudogene. The CDR3 has 14 amino acids. The CDR3 protein is CASSIGAGVYGYTF. The CDR3 DNA is TGTGCCAGCAGCATTGGAGCCGGAGTCTATGGCTACACCTTC.

J is TRBJ2-5 and V is TRBV6-1; 8 positions agree with TRBD1. Matching the DNA end better, TRBJ2-7 makes the J call doubtful. The CDR3 totals 15 residues. Per germline, CDR1 MNHNS and CDR2 SASEGT. CDR3 region: CASSASTGAAYEQYF. In DNA form, the CDR3 reads TGTGCCAGCAGTGCTTCGACAGGGGCCGCCTACGAGCAGTACTTC.

This clone was observed a handful of times. The gene calls are TRBV14 and TRBJ1-2, with 7 bases identical to TRBD1. From germline, CDR1 is SGHDN and CDR2 FVKESK. The trim removed 0 bases at V and 5 bases at J, leaving 9 bases unmatched. CDR3 length: 16 amino acids. The CDR3 reads CASSQDGGQPLYGYTF. In DNA, the CDR3 is TGTGCCAGCAGCCAAGATGGGGGACAGCCCCTATATGGCTACACCTTC.

The chain combines TRBV7-9 with TRBJ2-7; 10 bases are a match to TRBD2. Germline CDR1 is SEHNR and CDR2 is FQNEAQ (reference sequence). J was trimmed by 2 bases and V by 5 bases; bases with no gene match: 12. The CDR3 consists of 17 residues. CDR3 protein: CASSTGTSAQVAYEQYF. Here the CDR3 DNA reads TGTGCCAGCAGCACCGGGACTAGCGCCCAGGTAGCCTACGAGCAGTACTTC.

In its sample, this clone was seen a few times. The chain joins TRBV7-3 to TRBJ1-2; 8 bases are a match to TRBD1. Unmatched junction bases numbered 5, after V lost 5 bases and J lost 3 bases. The CDR3 sequence is 14 residues long. Germline V gene lookup returns CDR1 SGHTA and CDR2 FQGTGA. The CDR3 sequence: CASSPGGTDYGYTF. The CDR3, as DNA: TGTGCCAGCAGCCCAGGGGGCACCGACTATGGCTACACCTTC.

CDR3 residues: CASSTRQVPGSGANVLTF. The CDR3 bases are TGTGCCAGCAGTACCCGACAGGTCCCGGGGTCTGGGGCCAACGTCCTGACTTTC. V usage is TRBV28 and J usage is TRBJ2-6, with TRBD1 as a possible D gene (6 bases). Trimming stripped 5 bases from V and 1 base from J, with 18 bases between. The CDR3 extends over 18 amino acids. Germline V gene sequence: CDR1 MDHEN, CDR2 SYDVKM.

CDR3 sequence reads: CASSPDREGAGNQPQHF. The CDR3 DNA reads TGTGCCAGCAGCCCGGACAGGGAGGGGGCGGGCAATCAGCCCCAGCATTTT. The rearrangement joins TRBV11-3 to TRBJ1-5; 8 bases fit TRBD1. The CDR3 has 17 amino acids. CDR1 is SGHNT and CDR2 is YENEEA in the germline V gene. J lost 2 bases, V lost 5 bases, and 11 bases had no gene match.

This chain joins TRBV19 and TRBJ2-7, with 8 bases matching TRBD1. The CDR3 runs 13 residues. The V and J ends lost 7 bases and 6 bases, in that order; junction bases with no gene match: 8. Germline V lookup: CDR1 LNHDA, CDR2 SQIVND (reference sequence). CDR3 region: CASMGQGAFEQYF. The CDR3 DNA reads TGTGCCAGTATGGGTCAGGGGGCCTTCGAGCAGTACTTC.

A few counts support this clone. The chain is built from TRBV7-8 and TRBJ2-5, with 13 bases aligning to TRBD2. Germline CDR1 is SGHVS and CDR2 is FQNEAQ. This CDR3 contains 16 residues. Trimming at V came to 4 bases and at J to 5 bases, leaving 7 bases not matched to a gene. CDR3 nucleotides: TGTGCCAGCAGCTCCAGGACTAGCGGGAGTTGGGAGACCCAGTACTTC. It encodes CASSSRTSGSWETQYF.

A single count supports this clone. This chain links TRBV11-2 with TRBJ1-4, with 8 bases fitting TRBD1. Germline V gene lookup returns CDR1 SGHAT and CDR2 FQNNGV. The CDR3 covers 14 residues. The trim removed 4 bases at V and 8 bases at J, leaving 6 bases unmatched. The DNA for the CDR3 is TGTGCCAGCAGCTATGACAGGGGAGGCGAAAAACTGTTTTTT. Its translation: CASSYDRGGEKLFF. Full variable domain (missing parts from reference TRBV11-2 and TRBJ1-4): EAGVAQSPRYKIIEKRQSVAFWCNPISGHATLYWYQQILGQGPKLLIQFQNNGVVDDSQLPKDRFSAERLKGVDSTLKIQPAKLEDSAVYLCASSYDRGGEKLFFGSGTQLSVL.

The chain links TRBV7-2 to TRBJ1-6; D remains ambiguous. The CDR3 covers 15 residues. With 2 bases removed from V and 5 bases from J, the gap between germline ends came to 10 bases. Per germline, CDR1 SGHTA and CDR2 FQGNSA. The CDR3 is CASSLMPVDNSPLHF. Here the CDR3 DNA reads TGTGCCAGCAGCTTAATGCCAGTGGATAATTCACCCCTCCACTTT. The variable domain in full, with the rest retrieved from reference TRBV7-2 and TRBJ1-6, is GAGVSQSPSNKVTEKGKDVELRCDPISGHTALYWYRQSLGQGLEFLIYFQGNSAPDKSGLPSDRFSAERTGGSVSTLTIQRTQQEDSAVYLCASSLMPVDNSPLHFGNGTRLTVT.